The 17 T cell receptor beta chains below were found in one sample sequenced in a study of blood T cell repertoires in COVID-19. TCRdb's table, derived via immunoSEQ multiplex PCR, lists solely in-frame clones and lacks some. The sample holds roughly 140,000 clones, more than 80% seen once. Sequenced input: peripheral blood. These receptors all stem from an older woman with active COVID-19.

The chain links TRBV11-2 to TRBJ2-1, with 11 bases that match TRBD2. Per germline, CDR1 SGHAT and CDR2 FQNNGV. Trimming cost V 6 bases and J 0 bases; bases outside gene matches: 4. This CDR3 has 16 residues. The CDR3 bases are TGTGCCAGCAGGGTAGCGGGAGGGAGCTCCTACAATGAGCAGTTCTTC. The encoded protein is CASRVAGGSSYNEQFF.

In its sample, this clone was seen once. The rearrangement joins TRBV2 to TRBJ2-3; 7 nucleotides match TRBD2. V shed 6 bases, J shed 2 bases, and the junction held 8 bases outside the gene matches. CDR3 length: 15 residues. From germline, CDR1 is SNHLY and CDR2 FYNNEI. The CDR3 region is CASRRRGRSTDTQYF. In DNA, the CDR3 is TGTGCCAGCAGAAGGCGGGGGAGGTCCACAGATACGCAGTATTTT.

The chain links TRBV18 to TRBJ2-3; D may be TRBD2 (6 bases). Germline assignment: CDR1 KGHSH and CDR2 LQKENI. The V gene lost 1 base and the J gene lost 4 bases, with 12 bases spanning the gap. There are 15 residues in the CDR3. Here the CDR3 reads CASSPLVTGADTQYF. Written as DNA, the CDR3 is TGTGCCAGCTCACCACTGGTTACGGGAGCAGATACGCAGTATTTT.

This chain links TRBV12-3 or TRBV12-4 with TRBJ2-7; the D is unclear. The CDR3 length is 11 residues. The V gene lost 5 bases and the J gene lost 5 bases, with 7 bases spanning the gap. CDR3 sequence reads: CASSTFHEQYF. CDR3 bases: TGTGCCAGCAGTACTTTCCACGAGCAGTACTTC.

This chain joins TRBV4-3 and TRBJ2-7; TRBD2 aligns across 9 bases. The V gene's germline CDR1 is LGHNA and CDR2 YSLEER. This CDR3 spans 16 amino acids. The V gene end was trimmed by 1 base and the J gene end by 4 bases; junction bases not matched to a gene: 8. DNA of the CDR3: TGCGCCAGCAGCCAAGCCCCCGGGACTAGCTTGTACGAGCAGTACTTC. As protein: CASSQAPGTSLYEQYF.

The sample holds a few counts of this clone. V and J are TRBV5-1 and TRBJ2-2, with TRBD2 identical over 16 bases. V dropped 2 bases and J dropped 6; count of bases not matched to a gene: 10. Germline V gene data show CDR1 as SGHRS and CDR2 as YFSETQ. The CDR3 contains 19 residues. Written as DNA, the CDR3 is TGCGCCAGCAGCTTTGCGGGACTAGCGGGAGGGCCGCTGGCCGGGGAGCTGTTTTTT. This translates into CASSFAGLAGGPLAGELFF. Together with reference TRBV5-1 and TRBJ2-2, the CDR3 gives the full variable domain: KAGVTQTPRYLIKTRGQQVTLSCSPISGHRSVSWYQQTPGQGLQFLFEYFSETQRNKGNFPGRFSGRQFSNSRSEMNVSTLELGDSALYLCASSFAGLAGGPLAGELFFGEGSRLTVL.

J is TRBJ2-5 and V is TRBV4-3; no reliable D call. Trimming took 1 base from V and 1 from J, leaving 7 bases between them. The germline gives CDR1 LGHNA, CDR2 YSLEER. The CDR3 sequence is 14 residues long. CDR3 sequence: CASSQVLSQETQYF. The DNA for the CDR3 is TGCGCCAGCAGCCAAGTCCTGTCCCAAGAGACCCAGTACTTC.

V is TRBV28 and J is TRBJ2-1, with 9 bases that match TRBD2. CDR3 length: 16 residues. Germline V gene sequence: CDR1 MDHEN, CDR2 SYDVKM. V lost 6 bases and J lost 7; bases outside the gene matches: 13. This chain's CDR3 is CASSRQRVAGANEQFF. The CDR3 nucleotides are TGTGCCAGCAGCCGGCAAAGGGTAGCGGGAGCGAATGAGCAGTTCTTC.

This rearrangement joins TRBV4-3 to TRBJ2-3; 9 bases agree with TRBD2. V shed 5 bases and J 4 bases; nucleotides not matched to a gene: 7. The CDR3 is 15 residues long. CDR1 and CDR2 (germline): LGHNA, YSLEER. The CDR3: CASSEGGRAADTQYF. Here the CDR3 DNA reads TGCGCCAGCAGCGAAGGCGGGAGGGCCGCAGATACGCAGTATTTT.

The chain employs TRBV18 and TRBJ2-7, with 7 bases fitting TRBD1. The CDR3 is 14 amino acids. V trimming: 4 bases; J trimming: 5 bases; junction bases outside the gene matches: 8. Germline-derived CDR1 and CDR2 are KGHSH and LQKENI. CDR3 amino acids: CASSLTGPGHEQYF. The CDR3 bases are TGTGCCAGCTCACTGACAGGGCCGGGACACGAGCAGTACTTC.

This chain uses TRBV9 with TRBJ1-6; D unclear. Germline V lookup: CDR1 SGDLS, CDR2 YYNGEE. Trimming stripped 5 bases from V and 9 bases from J, with 15 bases between. This CDR3 has 14 residues. CDR3 loop: CASSAGTVGSPLHF. CDR3 DNA sequence: TGTGCCAGCAGTGCTGGAACAGTAGGTTCACCCCTCCACTTT.

The chain couples TRBV4-2 to TRBJ2-1; D uncertain. This CDR3 is built from 15 residues. The V gene lost 1 base and the J gene lost 2 bases, with 9 bases spanning the gap. CDR1 and CDR2 (germline): LGHNA, YNFKEQ. The CDR3 nucleotides read TGTGCCAGCAGCCAAGCGGCGGAACCCTACAATGAGCAGTTCTTC. It specifies CASSQAAEPYNEQFF.

The chain joins TRBV18 to TRBJ2-7; TRBD1 aligns across 9 bases. Germline CDR1 and CDR2: KGHSH and LQKENI. The CDR3 length is 15 residues. Trimming took 0 bases from V and 3 from J; bases not matched to a gene: 3. CDR3 DNA sequence: TGTGCCAGCTCACCACCGGGACAGGGAGGCTACGAGCAGTACTTC. Translation gives CASSPPGQGGYEQYF.

The chain couples TRBV2 to TRBJ2-5; D call uncertain. The V gene's germline CDR1 is SNHLY and CDR2 FYNNEI. This CDR3 has 12 amino acids. Trimming shortened V by 7 bases and J by 1 base, and 7 bases separated the two germline ends. In DNA, the CDR3 is TGTGCCAGCACATACAGCCAAGAGACCCAGTACTTC. Translation: CASTYSQETQYF. The full variable domain, with the rest looked up from reference TRBV2 and TRBJ2-5, is EPEVTQTPSHQVTQMGQEVILRCVPISNHLYFYWYRQILGQKVEFLVSFYNNEISEKSEIFDDQFSVERPDGSNFTLKIRSTKLEDSAMYFCASTYSQETQYFGPGTRLLVL.

The V gene is TRBV15, the J gene TRBJ2-1; 7 bases are shared with TRBD1. Germline CDR1 and CDR2: LNHNV and YYDKDF (reference sequence). V was pared by 4 bases and J by 3 bases, with 9 bases of the junction left unmatched. The length of the CDR3 is 16 residues. DNA for the CDR3: TGTGCCACCAGCACCCGGACAGGTACTTTCTACAATGAGCAGTTCTTC. Translation gives CATSTRTGTFYNEQFF.

The chain joins TRBV27 to TRBJ2-3, with a possible D match to TRBD2 (5 bases). Trimming removed 5 bases from V and 8 bases from J, with 17 bases in between. Germline V lookup: CDR1 MNHEY, CDR2 SMNVEV (reference sequence). The CDR3 runs 14 residues. The CDR3 protein is CASSDSSRAATQYF. In DNA, the CDR3 is TGTGCCAGCAGTGATTCTAGCCGGGCGGCTACGCAGTATTTT.

V is TRBV2 and J is TRBJ1-2; D might be TRBD1 (6 bases). The CDR3 consists of 14 residues. Trimming stripped 0 bases from V and 4 bases from J, with 9 bases between. Germline-derived CDR1 and CDR2 are SNHLY and FYNNEI. CDR3 DNA: TGTGCCAGCAGTGAAGCAACAGGGTTCTATGGCTACACCTTC. Residues: CASSEATGFYGYTF.